These T cell receptor beta chains were read from a single sample in a study of T cell responses to AZD1222 COVID-19 vaccine. Profiling relied on immunoSEQ multiplex PCR, and the TCRdb table lists in-frame clones only, not all of them. The table has about 120,000 clones, approximately 93% seen once. The sequenced sample was peripheral blood, obtained on day 0 of AZD1222 vaccination. These receptors were taken from an adult in good health. Both conserved end residues are part of each CDR3. D genes are given only for firm matches.

cdr3_length	v_call	d_call	j_call	cdr3_nt	cdr3_aa
17	TRBV21-1	-	TRBJ2-6	TGTGCCAGCACATTATCAGGGGGCGCGACCGGGGCCAACGTCCTGACTTTC	CASTLSGGATGANVLTF
16	TRBV19	TRBD1	TRBJ2-1	TGTGCCAGTAGTATACCTGGGCAGGGGGCCGTAAATGAGCAGTTCTTC	CASSIPGQGAVNEQFF
15	TRBV30	TRBD1	TRBJ1-4	TGTGCCTGGAGTGCGGGGGGACAGGGAGTAGAAAAACTGTTTTTT	CAWSAGGQGVEKLFF
11	TRBV10-2	-	TRBJ2-7	TGCGCCAGCAGTGACAGAAACGAGCAGTACTTC	CASSDRNEQYF
13	TRBV27	TRBD1	TRBJ1-4	TGTGCCAGCAGTTTAGACAGGGTTGGAAAACTGTTTTTT	CASSLDRVGKLFF
14	TRBV5-1	-	TRBJ1-2	TGCGCCAGCAGCTTGATGGCAGCGACCTATGGCTACACCTTC	CASSLMAATYGYTF
17	TRBV14	TRBD1	TRBJ2-5	TGTGCCAGCAGCCAAGATAGAGGGACAGGGGTGCAAGAGACCCAGTACTTC	CASSQDRGTGVQETQYF
15	TRBV28	TRBD1	TRBJ2-3	TGTGCCAGCAGTTCCGACAGGGGGCATTCGTATACGCAGTATTTT	CASSSDRGHSYTQYF
15	TRBV5-1	TRBD1	TRBJ2-1	TGCGCCAGCAGCATAGGGACAGGGAAAGGGAATGAGCAGTTCTTC	CASSIGTGKGNEQFF
15	TRBV5-1	TRBD2	TRBJ2-1	TGCGCCAGCAGCTCGGGGGGTGGCTCCTACAATGAGCAGTTCTTC	CASSSGGGSYNEQFF
13	TRBV18	-	TRBJ2-1	TGTGCCAGCTTTCGGGACTCCCAGAGCGAGCAGTTCTTC	CASFRDSQSEQFF
14	TRBV28	-	TRBJ2-2	TGTGCCAGCAGGCCCGGGTCGAACACCGGGGAGCTGTTTTTT	CASRPGSNTGELFF
15	TRBV11-2	-	TRBJ2-2	TGTGCCAGCACTCAACCGGGCCCAAGGACCGGGGAGCTGTTTTTT	CASTQPGPRTGELFF
15	TRBV6-5	TRBD1	TRBJ1-5	TGTGCCAGCAGCTGGGGGACAGGCGGCAATCAGCCCCAGCATTTT	CASSWGTGGNQPQHF
17	TRBV6-4	-	TRBJ2-1	TGTGCCAGCAGTGACGAGCTGAGTATGGGGGCAGGGAGTGAGCAGTTCTTC	CASSDELSMGAGSEQFF
13	TRBV6-5	-	TRBJ1-5	TGTGCCAGCAGTTACTCCACGGACCAGCCCCAGCATTTT	CASSYSTDQPQHF
18	TRBV11-2	-	TRBJ2-2	TGTGCCAGCAGCTCCCCCTCTAGGGGGAGGGCGAACACCGGGGAGCTGTTTTTT	CASSSPSRGRANTGELFF
14	TRBV10-2	-	TRBJ1-5	TGCGCCAGCGGTGGGACATTTCTAAATCAGCCCCAGCATTTT	CASGGTFLNQPQHF